This T cell receptor (beta chain) was documented in a study of T cell repertoires in cytomegalovirus infection. Study context: Public TCR beta signature analysis indicated the presence of both CMV infection and matching HLA type. General study findings and limits: Cumulative frequency (of public TCR beta family members) identified carriers of CMV plus the relevant HLA.

About this clonotype: Its antigen is still unknown.

TCRdb re-derived calls from the reads in MiXCR, one entry per CDR3 protein. The table records under 600,000 distinct CDR3 sequences, approximately 17% of them present only once. The CDR3 is 15 residues long. Germline V CDR1 and CDR2: LGHNA, YNFKEQ. V lost 0 bases to trimming and J lost 8 bases, with 16 bases between them. The V and J genes are TRBV4-2 and TRBJ1-2; the D is unclear. The source of this sequence is a human donor in good health (CMV status not recorded). Some clones in this sample may be carry-over from other donors' samples. Sequencing was carried out using CD8+ T cells from PBMCs. Written as DNA, the CDR3 is TGTGCCAGCAGCCAAGAAGGTCGGTCCGCTGGAGGCTACACCTTC. Its protein is CASSQEGRSAGGYTF.